This T cell receptor beta chain was documented in a study of T cell changes during pregnancy in multiple sclerosis. J was trimmed by 4 bases and V by 6 bases; bases with no gene match: 9. Germline V lookup: CDR1 SNHLY, CDR2 FYNNEI. This CDR3 spans 16 amino acids. This clone occurred once. Assay: immunoSEQ multiplex PCR; the TCRdb copy retains only in-frame clones and omits some. The repertoire holds approximately 92,000 clones, with around 92% as singletons. V is TRBV2 and J is TRBJ2-3; 11 bases map to TRBD2. The receptor comes from a female donor with multiple sclerosis, enrolled in a pregnancy study. Sequences were derived from peripheral blood, sampled in the first trimester of pregnancy. CDR3 residues: CASRALAGGGADTQYF. The CDR3 bases are TGTGCCAGCAGAGCCCTAGCGGGAGGTGGGGCAGATACGCAGTATTTT. Using reference TRBV2 and TRBJ2-3 for the parts outside the CDR3, the full variable domain is EPEVTQTPSHQVTQMGQEVILRCVPISNHLYFYWYRQILGQKVEFLVSFYNNEISEKSEIFDDQFSVERPDGSNFTLKIRSTKLEDSAMYFCASRALAGGGADTQYFGPGTRLTVL.